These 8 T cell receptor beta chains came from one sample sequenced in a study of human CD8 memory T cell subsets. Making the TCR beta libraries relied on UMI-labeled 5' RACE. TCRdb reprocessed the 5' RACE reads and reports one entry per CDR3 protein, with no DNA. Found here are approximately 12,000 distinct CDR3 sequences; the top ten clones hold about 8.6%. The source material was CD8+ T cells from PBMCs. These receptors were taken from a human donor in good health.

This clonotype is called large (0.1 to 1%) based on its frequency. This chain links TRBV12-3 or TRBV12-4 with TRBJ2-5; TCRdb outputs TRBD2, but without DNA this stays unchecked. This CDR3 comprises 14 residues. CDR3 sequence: CASSFSGVQETQYF.

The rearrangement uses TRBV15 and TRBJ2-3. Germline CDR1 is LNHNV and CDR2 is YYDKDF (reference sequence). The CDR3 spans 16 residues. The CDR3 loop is CATSRDFGVATDTQYF.

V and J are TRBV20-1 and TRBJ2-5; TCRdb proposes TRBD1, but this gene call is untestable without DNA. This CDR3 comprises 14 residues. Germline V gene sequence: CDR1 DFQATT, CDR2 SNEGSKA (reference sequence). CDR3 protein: CSARHGTGEETQYF.

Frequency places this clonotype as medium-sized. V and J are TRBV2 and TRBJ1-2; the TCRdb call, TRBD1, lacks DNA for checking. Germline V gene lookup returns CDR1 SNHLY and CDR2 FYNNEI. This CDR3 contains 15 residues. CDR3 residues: CASSRQGVDDYGYTF.

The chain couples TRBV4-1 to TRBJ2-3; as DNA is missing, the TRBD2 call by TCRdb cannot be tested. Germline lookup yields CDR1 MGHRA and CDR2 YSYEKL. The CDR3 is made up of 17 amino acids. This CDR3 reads CASSLVLAGGGTDTQYF.

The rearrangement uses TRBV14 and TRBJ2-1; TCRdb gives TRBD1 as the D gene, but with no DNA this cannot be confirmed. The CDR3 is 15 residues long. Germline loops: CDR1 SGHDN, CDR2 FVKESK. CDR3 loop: CASSQELTGFDEQFF.

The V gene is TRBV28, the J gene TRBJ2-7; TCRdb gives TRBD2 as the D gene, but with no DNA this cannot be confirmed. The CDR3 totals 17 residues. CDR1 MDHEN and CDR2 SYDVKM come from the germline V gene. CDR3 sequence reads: CASSLGPPEGGSYEQYF. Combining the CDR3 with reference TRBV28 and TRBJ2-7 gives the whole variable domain DVKVTQSSRYLVKRTGEKVFLECVQDMDHENMFWYRQDPGLGLRLIYFSYDVKMKEKGDIPEGYSVSREKKERFSLILESASTNQTSMYLCASSLGPPEGGSYEQYFGPGTRLTVT.

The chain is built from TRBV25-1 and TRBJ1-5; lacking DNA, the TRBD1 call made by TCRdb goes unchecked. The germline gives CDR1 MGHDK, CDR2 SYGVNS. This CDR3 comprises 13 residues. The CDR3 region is CASSLGSGASQHF. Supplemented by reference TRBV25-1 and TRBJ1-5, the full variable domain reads EADIYQTPRYLVIGTGKKITLECSQTMGHDKMYWYQQDPGMELHLIHYSYGVNSTEKGDLSSESTVSRIRTEHFPLTLESARPSHTSQYLCASSLGSGASQHFGDGTRLSIL.